The 30 T cell receptor beta chains presented below share a single source sample, sequenced in a study of T cells in Graves' hyperthyroidism and ophthalmopathy. From RNA transcripts, TCR beta CDR3 regions were amplified. Carried out on the TCR CDR3, a first-round RT-PCR used the HTBI primer set. MiXCR, run by TCRdb on the multiplex PCR reads, gives a single entry per CDR3 protein. Among fewer than 500,000 distinct CDR3 sequences listed, around 13% were seen once. Sequenced input: blood. All receptors come from a woman younger than 45 with Graves' ophthalmopathy.

This clonotype was found a few times. A read error may explain this, as a much larger clone is one base away. The chain carries TRBV5-1 and TRBJ2-1, with TRBD1 identical over 8 bases. Germline V gene sequence: CDR1 SGHRS, CDR2 YFSETQ. The CDR3 runs 16 residues. The V and J ends lost 0 bases and 6 bases, in that order; junction bases with no gene match: 8. The CDR3 sequence is CASSLGQGAAGNEQFF. The CDR3, as DNA: TGCGCCAGCAGCTTGGGCCAGGGGGCGGCGGGCAATGAGCAGTTCTTC.

This clonotype showed up many times. CDR3 region: CASSSLGVRGGYEQYF. The CDR3 DNA reads as TGTGCCAGCAGCAGTTTAGGGGTACGGGGGGGCTACGAGCAGTACTTC. This chain links TRBV12-3 or TRBV12-4 with TRBJ2-7, with 8 bases lining up with TRBD2. The CDR3 totals 16 residues. The V gene end was trimmed by 6 bases and the J gene end by 3 bases; junction bases not matched to a gene: 13.

This clonotype was counted ten times or more. V usage is TRBV24-1 and J usage is TRBJ2-5; D may be TRBD2 (5 bases). Germline loops: CDR1 KGHDR, CDR2 SFDVKD. V was trimmed by 7 bases and J by 5 bases, leaving 7 bases between them. The CDR3 spans 11 residues. CDR3 loop: CATRGGETQYF. The CDR3 DNA follows: TGTGCCACCAGGGGCGGGGAGACCCAGTACTTC.

About this clonotype itself: A much larger clonotype is one base distant, so this may be a read error. The chain is built from TRBV10-3 and TRBJ2-1, with 7 positions matching TRBD1. The CDR3 runs 15 residues. Germline CDR1 and CDR2: ENHRY and SYGVKD. The CDR3 DNA follows: TGTGCCATCAGCCCCGCGGCTAGAGGGGGCAATAAGCAGTTCTTC. Residues: CAISPAARGGNKQFF.

About this clonotype itself: A much larger clone lies a single base off, so this may be a read error. V is TRBV27 and J is TRBJ1-2; 7 bases map to TRBD1. The CDR3 loop spans 13 amino acids. Germline values: CDR1 MNHEY, CDR2 SMNVEV (reference sequence). The chain's CDR3 is CAGRKTGNYGYTF. In DNA form, the CDR3 reads TGTGCCGGCAGGAAGACAGGGAACTATGGCTACACCTTC.

The table lists this clonotype with many counts. The chain couples TRBV10-3 to TRBJ2-3, with 10 bases matching TRBD2. In germline, CDR1 is ENHRY, CDR2 SYGVKD. This CDR3 contains 15 residues. The ends lost 6 bases at V and 6 bases at J; junction bases unmatched: 9. CDR3 sequence (DNA): TGTGCCATCAGGTCAACTAGCGGGGCCACGGATACGCAGTATTTT. This codes for CAIRSTSGATDTQYF.

This clonotype was counted many times. The chain recombines TRBV2 with TRBJ2-7; 9 nucleotides match TRBD2. The trim removed 6 bases at V and 4 bases at J, leaving 10 bases unmatched. The CDR3 runs 15 residues. CDR1 and CDR2 (germline): SNHLY, FYNNEI. The CDR3 protein is CASSFVRGGGYEQYF. Here the CDR3 DNA reads TGTGCCAGCAGCTTTGTGCGGGGGGGCGGTTACGAGCAGTACTTC.

This chain connects TRBV18 to TRBJ2-7; 8 bases agree with TRBD2. Germline values: CDR1 KGHSH, CDR2 LQKENI. The CDR3 is 16 residues long. The trim removed 2 bases at V and 4 bases at J, leaving 10 bases unmatched. CDR3 region: CASSPGTGGVSYEQYF. Written as DNA, the CDR3 is TGTGCCAGCTCACCAGGGACGGGAGGGGTCTCTTACGAGCAGTACTTC.

This chain connects TRBV10-3 to TRBJ2-1; 9 bases agree with TRBD1. The CDR3 extends over 18 amino acids. CDR1 is ENHRY, CDR2 SYGVKD, per germline. J gave up 0 bases and V 7 bases, and 13 bases lay outside the gene matches. The CDR3 region is CAINEGTGFGGSYNEQFF. CDR3 sequence (DNA): TGTGCCATCAACGAAGGGACAGGGTTTGGTGGCTCCTACAATGAGCAGTTCTTC.

This clonotype was observed a handful of times. The gene calls are TRBV29-1 and TRBJ2-5, with 7 bases lining up with TRBD2. Germline assignment: CDR1 SQVTM and CDR2 ANQGSEA. J gave up 5 bases and V 6 bases, and 18 bases lay outside the gene matches. The CDR3 runs to 16 residues. The chain's CDR3 is CSVPGWGRVSRETQYF. In DNA, the CDR3 is TGCAGCGTCCCAGGATGGGGGAGGGTCTCGCGGGAGACCCAGTACTTC.

The chain links TRBV10-3 to TRBJ2-7, with D tentatively TRBD1 (6 bases). Germline V gene sequence: CDR1 ENHRY, CDR2 SYGVKD. V lost 2 bases and J 6 bases, leaving 17 bases between the germline ends. CDR3 length: 15 residues. CDR3 region: CAISEVPQGLREQYF. CDR3 DNA: TGTGCCATCAGTGAGGTCCCACAGGGTCTTCGCGAGCAGTACTTC.

This clonotype was seen a single time. Written as DNA, the CDR3 is TGTGCCAGCAGCTTAGTCAGGGGGGTAGGCACTGAAGCTTTCTTT. Translating it yields CASSLVRGVGTEAFF. The V gene is TRBV13, the J gene TRBJ1-1; 7 positions agree with TRBD1. Germline CDR1 PRHDT, CDR2 FYEKMQ (reference sequence). The CDR3 is made up of 15 amino acids. V lost 1 base to trimming and J lost 4 bases; unmatched junction nucleotides: 6.

The table lists this clonotype with many counts. The chain has TRBV12-5 and TRBJ2-3; TRBD2 aligns across 8 bases. The CDR3 contains 15 residues. The V gene end was trimmed by 7 bases and the J gene end by 2 bases; junction bases not matched to a gene: 8. CDR1 LGHNT and CDR2 FRNRAP come from the germline V gene. The CDR3 reads CASVAGTRNTDTQYF. CDR3 nucleotide sequence: TGTGCTAGTGTCGCCGGGACTAGAAACACAGATACGCAGTATTTT.

This clonotype was seen only a few times. The V and J genes are TRBV5-1 and TRBJ2-5; TRBD2 aligns across 12 bases. The ends lost 0 bases at V and 5 bases at J; junction bases unmatched: 2. Germline V gene sequence: CDR1 SGHRS, CDR2 YFSETQ. The length of the CDR3 is 15 residues. CDR3 region: CASSLAGTSGETQYF. DNA for the CDR3: TGCGCCAGCAGCTTGGCCGGGACTAGCGGGGAGACCCAGTACTTC.

This clonotype showed up many times. J is TRBJ2-7 and V is TRBV14, with 7 nucleotides matching TRBD1. V trimming: 3 bases; J trimming: 3 bases; junction bases outside the gene matches: 5. CDR1 is SGHDN and CDR2 is FVKESK in the germline V gene. The CDR3 is made up of 14 amino acids. The CDR3 protein is CASSHGTADYEQYF. In DNA form, the CDR3 reads TGTGCCAGCAGCCACGGGACAGCAGACTACGAGCAGTACTTC.

The table lists this clonotype with many counts. The J gene is TRBJ1-2, the V gene TRBV6-1; maybe TRBD1 (5 bases). This CDR3 is built from 13 residues. V dropped 6 bases and J dropped 4 bases, with 12 bases sitting between them. Per germline, CDR1 MNHNS and CDR2 SASEGT. The DNA for the CDR3 is TGTGCCAGCAGCCCCACAGGATCCTATGGCTACACCTTC. Translating gives CASSPTGSYGYTF.

The chain has TRBV20-1 and TRBJ2-4, with D hard to call. Deletions cut 6 bases from V and 7 bases from J, with 19 bases between. The V gene's germline CDR1 is DFQATT and CDR2 SNEGSKA (reference sequence). There are 14 residues in the CDR3. This chain's CDR3 is CSARGGRNGNIQYF. DNA of the CDR3: TGCAGTGCCCGCGGTGGGCGGAACGGGAACATTCAGTACTTC.

There are many counts of this clonotype. The CDR3 DNA sequence: TGTGCCAGCAGCTTAGGTGGACGTAACTATGGCTACACCTTC. Protein: CASSLGGRNYGYTF. The J gene is TRBJ1-2, the V gene TRBV11-2; D uncertain. The CDR3 is 14 residues long. The germline V gene has CDR1 SGHAT and CDR2 FQNNGV. Trimming removed 1 base at V and 1 base at J, with 7 bases between. Full variable domain (rest looked up from reference TRBV11-2 and TRBJ1-2): EAGVAQSPRYKIIEKRQSVAFWCNPISGHATLYWYQQILGQGPKLLIQFQNNGVVDDSQLPKDRFSAERLKGVDSTLKIQPAKLEDSAVYLCASSLGGRNYGYTFGSGTRLTVV.

At least ten counts were recorded for this clonotype. The germline gene is not matched at one end of the junction; a read error may be the cause. CDR3 sequence: CVSSLSGAVVGSYEQYF. The CDR3 DNA sequence: TGTGTCAGCAGTTTATCCGGAGCGGTAGTTGGCTCCTACGAGCAGTACTTC. The rearrangement links TRBV28 to TRBJ2-7, with D perhaps matching TRBD2 (5 bases). Per germline, CDR1 MDHEN and CDR2 SYDVKM. The CDR3 extends over 17 amino acids.

The CDR3 spells CASSVDGTSPYEQYF. CDR3 coding DNA: TGTGCCAGCAGCGTAGATGGGACATCTCCTTACGAGCAGTACTTC. This chain joins TRBV9 and TRBJ2-7; a weak D match, TRBD1 (6 bases). CDR3 length: 15 residues. Per germline, CDR1 SGDLS and CDR2 YYNGEE. Trimming left V 0 bases short and J 4 bases short, with 14 bases between.

This clonotype was counted many times. The chain carries TRBV6-2 or TRBV6-3 and TRBJ2-3; TRBD1 might be the D (6 bases). The germline V gene encodes CDR1 MNHEY and CDR2 SVGEGT. V lost 4 bases and J lost 1, with 15 bases in between. There are 16 residues in the CDR3. CDR3 loop: CASSWTTGFGTDTQYF. Here the CDR3 DNA reads TGTGCCAGCAGTTGGACGACAGGTTTTGGCACAGATACGCAGTATTTT.

This clonotype occurred many times. The rearrangement links TRBV28 to TRBJ1-3, with a weak D call TRBD1 (6 bases). This CDR3 has 16 amino acids. Germline loops: CDR1 MDHEN, CDR2 SYDVKM. V lost 7 bases and J 0 bases, leaving 16 bases between the germline ends. The CDR3 DNA reads TGTGCCAGCATCCGCGGGGGGCCGAGCTCTGGAAACACCATATATTTT. This encodes CASIRGGPSSGNTIYF.

V gene TRBV7-9 combines with J gene TRBJ2-4; D is possibly TRBD1 (6 bases). From germline, CDR1 is SEHNR and CDR2 FQNEAQ (reference sequence). The length of the CDR3 is 14 residues. V lost 5 bases and J lost 6, with 14 bases in between. The chain's CDR3 is CASSLIQGSNIQYF. CDR3 nucleotide sequence: TGTGCCAGCAGCCTCATCCAGGGGTCAAACATTCAGTACTTC. The whole variable domain, filled in from reference TRBV7-9 and TRBJ2-4, reads DTGVSQNPRHKITKRGQNVTFRCDPISEHNRLYWYRQTLGQGPEFLTYFQNEAQLEKSRLLSDRFSAERPKGSFSTLEIQRTEQGDSAMYLCASSLIQGSNIQYFGAGTRLSVL.

This clonotype came up a few times. The chain employs TRBV19 and TRBJ1-2; 9 positions agree with TRBD1. The CDR3 sequence is 16 residues long. The germline gives CDR1 LNHDA, CDR2 SQIVND (reference sequence). V trimming: 3 bases; J trimming: 7 bases; junction bases outside the gene matches: 12. The CDR3 loop is CASSMLDPTGGSGYTF. The CDR3 nucleotides read TGTGCCAGTAGTATGCTTGACCCAACAGGGGGCTCTGGCTACACCTTC. Filled out from reference TRBV19 and TRBJ1-2, the complete variable domain reads DGGITQSPKYLFRKEGQNVTLSCEQNLNHDAMYWYRQDPGQGLRLIYYSQIVNDFQKGDIAEGYSVSREKKESFPLTVTSAQKNPTAFYLCASSMLDPTGGSGYTFGSGTRLTVV.

Regarding this clonotype: This clone may be a read error of a much larger clone one base away. The chain employs TRBV28 and TRBJ2-1, with D possibly matching TRBD1 (6 bases). The CDR3 covers 15 residues. Germline CDR1 and CDR2: MDHEN and SYDVKM. The CDR3 DNA is TGTGCCAGCAGTTTTTATGACAGTAGGGACAAAGAGCAGTTCTTC. Encoded protein: CASSFYDSRDKEQFF.

At least ten counts were recorded for this clonotype. In DNA, the CDR3 is TGCAGTGCGGGACACGGGGCGCCCACCGGGGAGCTGTTTTTT. This translates into CSAGHGAPTGELFF. The chain has TRBV20-1 and TRBJ2-2; tentative D call: TRBD1 (6 bases). Per the germline V gene, CDR1 is DFQATT and CDR2 is SNEGSKA (reference sequence). Trimming left V 6 bases short and J 4 bases short, with 15 bases between. The CDR3 consists of 14 residues.

This sequence joins TRBV19 and TRBJ2-7, with 8 nucleotides matching TRBD2. The CDR3 runs to 13 residues. CDR1 is LNHDA and CDR2 is SQIVND in the germline V gene (reference sequence). V shed 2 bases, J shed 7 bases, and the junction held 4 bases outside the gene matches. The CDR3 spells CASSIILAGEQYF. The CDR3 DNA follows: TGTGCCAGTAGTATAATCCTAGCGGGTGAGCAGTACTTC.

This clonotype was detected many times. This chain joins TRBV20-1 and TRBJ1-1; D uncertain. The CDR3 contains 14 residues. Germline-derived CDR1 and CDR2 are DFQATT and SNEGSKA (reference sequence). Trimming removed 0 bases from V and 0 bases from J, with 8 bases in between. This CDR3 reads CSARDWRLNTEAFF. CDR3 sequence (DNA): TGCAGTGCTAGAGATTGGCGGTTGAACACTGAAGCTTTCTTT.

In its sample, this clonotype was seen many times. This chain's CDR3 is CATSTQSTGTGGYQPQHF. Written as DNA, the CDR3 is TGTGCCACCAGCACACAGAGCACAGGGACAGGGGGCTATCAGCCCCAGCATTTT. The chain couples TRBV15 to TRBJ1-5; TRBD1 aligns across 12 bases. This CDR3 contains 18 residues. The J segment lost 5 bases and the V segment lost 4 bases, leaving 12 bases of the junction unmatched. Per the germline V gene, CDR1 is LNHNV and CDR2 is YYDKDF (reference sequence).

This clonotype was seen repeatedly, ten times or more. The chain joins TRBV18 to TRBJ2-1, with 9 bases identical to TRBD2. Germline V lookup: CDR1 KGHSH, CDR2 LQKENI. The length of the CDR3 is 14 residues. V trimming: 5 bases; J trimming: 2 bases; junction bases outside the gene matches: 1. This CDR3 reads CASSGGGAYNEQFF. CDR3 bases: TGTGCCAGCTCAGGCGGGGGGGCCTACAATGAGCAGTTCTTC.